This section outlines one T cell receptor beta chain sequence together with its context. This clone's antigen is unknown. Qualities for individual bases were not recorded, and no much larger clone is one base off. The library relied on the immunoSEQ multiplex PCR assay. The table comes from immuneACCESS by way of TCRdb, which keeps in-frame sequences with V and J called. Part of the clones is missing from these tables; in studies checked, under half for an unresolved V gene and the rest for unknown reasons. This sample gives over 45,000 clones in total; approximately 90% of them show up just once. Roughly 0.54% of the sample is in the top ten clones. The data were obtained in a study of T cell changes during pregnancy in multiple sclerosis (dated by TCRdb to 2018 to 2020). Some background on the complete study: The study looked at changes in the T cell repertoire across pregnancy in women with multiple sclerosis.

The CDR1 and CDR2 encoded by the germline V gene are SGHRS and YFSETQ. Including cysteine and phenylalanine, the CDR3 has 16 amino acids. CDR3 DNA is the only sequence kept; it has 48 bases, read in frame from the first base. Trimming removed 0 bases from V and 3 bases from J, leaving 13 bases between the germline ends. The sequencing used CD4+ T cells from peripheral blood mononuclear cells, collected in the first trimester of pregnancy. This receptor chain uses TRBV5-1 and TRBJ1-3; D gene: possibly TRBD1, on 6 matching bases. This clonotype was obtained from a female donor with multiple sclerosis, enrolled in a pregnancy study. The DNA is TGCGCCAGCAGCTTGGTGGGGGGGCGGTATGGAAACACCATATATTTT. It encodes CASSLVGGRYGNTIYF.